These 22 T cell receptor beta chains were sequenced from one sample in a study of T cell responses to AZD1222 COVID-19 vaccine. Sequencing used immunoSEQ multiplex PCR; TCRdb keeps in-frame clones, though not all of them. The sample includes 150,000 or so clones, 90% of them seen just once. Sequences were derived from peripheral blood, sampled 28 days after the second AZD1222 dose. The receptors come from an adult who received the AZD1222 COVID-19 vaccine.

V gene TRBV18 combines with J gene TRBJ1-5, with D maybe TRBD1 (6 bases). V was pared by 2 bases and J by 7 bases, with 12 bases between. There are 14 residues in the CDR3. CDR1 KGHSH and CDR2 LQKENI come from the germline V gene. The CDR3 loop reads CASSPETGSQPQHF. CDR3 DNA sequence: TGTGCCAGCTCACCAGAAACAGGGTCACAGCCCCAGCATTTT.

This clone was found a few times. V and J are TRBV5-3 and TRBJ2-7; 8 positions agree with TRBD2. TRBV5-3 carries the ORF label, with uncertain function. CDR3 length equals 14 residues. After removal of 2 bases from V and 3 bases from J, the junction contained 4 bases not matched to a gene. The CDR3 DNA sequence: TGTGCCAGAAGCTTAACTAGCGGATTCTACGAGCAGTACTTC. This codes for CARSLTSGFYEQYF.

The genes are TRBV2 and TRBJ1-2; D perhaps matches TRBD1 (6 bases). Trimming shortened V by 3 bases and J by 4 bases, and 12 bases separated the two germline ends. This CDR3 spans 14 amino acids. Germline CDR1 SNHLY, CDR2 FYNNEI. CDR3 in amino acids: CASSEQDSTYGYTF. The DNA of the CDR3 is TGTGCCAGCAGTGAGCAGGACAGCACCTATGGCTACACCTTC. Variable domain in full (rest from reference TRBV2 and TRBJ1-2): EPEVTQTPSHQVTQMGQEVILRCVPISNHLYFYWYRQILGQKVEFLVSFYNNEISEKSEIFDDQFSVERPDGSNFTLKIRSTKLEDSAMYFCASSEQDSTYGYTFGSGTRLTVV.

The chain joins TRBV2 to TRBJ2-1, with D possibly TRBD2 on 5 matching bases. Per germline, CDR1 SNHLY and CDR2 FYNNEI. The CDR3 consists of 11 residues. V was clipped by 2 bases and J by 12 bases, with 8 bases between them. In DNA, the CDR3 is TGTGCCAGCAGTGAAACTAGTTGGCAGTTCTTC. It translates to CASSETSWQFF.

CDR3 in amino acids: CAGSKRADQPQHF. Written as DNA, the CDR3 is TGTGCCGGGTCCAAGCGGGCAGATCAGCCCCAGCATTTT. The chain couples TRBV6-5 to TRBJ1-5, with unresolved D. V was trimmed by 11 bases and J by 5 bases, leaving 16 bases between them. CDR1 is MNHEY and CDR2 is SVGAGI in the germline V gene. CDR3 length: 13 residues.

This sequence joins TRBV5-4 and TRBJ2-3, with 12 bases matching TRBD2. CDR1 SGHNT and CDR2 YYREEE come from the germline V gene (reference sequence). V lost 0 bases and J lost 0; bases outside the gene matches: 2. CDR3 length equals 17 residues. The CDR3 reads CASSLGGLAGSTDTQYF. The CDR3 nucleotides read TGTGCCAGCAGCTTGGGTGGACTAGCGGGGAGCACAGATACGCAGTATTTT. The variable domain in full, with the rest retrieved from reference TRBV5-4 and TRBJ2-3, is ETGVTQSPTHLIKTRGQQVTLRCSSQSGHNTVSWYQQALGQGPQFIFQYYREEENGRGNFPPRFSGLQFPNYSSELNVNALELDDSALYLCASSLGGLAGSTDTQYFGPGTRLTVL.

The sample holds a few counts of this clone. The chain couples TRBV28 to TRBJ1-2; no reliable D call. Trimming took off 3 bases at V and 8 bases at J, with 10 bases between the two ends. Germline V gene lookup returns CDR1 MDHEN and CDR2 SYDVKM. This CDR3 contains 12 residues. CDR3 sequence reads: CASSLRREGYTF. In DNA, the CDR3 is TGTGCCAGCAGTTTGCGAAGGGAGGGCTACACCTTC.

The rearrangement uses TRBV29-1 and TRBJ2-2; D gene unclear. Trimming removed 4 bases from V and 1 base from J, with 13 bases in between. This CDR3 is built from 15 residues. From germline, CDR1 is SQVTM and CDR2 ANQGSEA. CDR3 sequence reads: CSVGSLSLNTGELFF. CDR3 DNA sequence: TGCAGCGTTGGGAGCCTCAGCTTGAACACCGGGGAGCTGTTTTTT.

The count of this clone is one. V gene TRBV2 combines with J gene TRBJ1-5; D not certain. The V and J ends lost 8 bases and 1 base respectively, with 15 bases between them. CDR1 and CDR2 (germline): SNHLY, FYNNEI. The CDR3 covers 15 residues. CDR3 amino acids: CASRFGSSSNQPQHF. CDR3 nucleotides: TGTGCCAGCCGATTTGGGTCGTCCAGCAATCAGCCCCAGCATTTT.

The chain recombines TRBV2 with TRBJ2-3, with D uncertain. Germline V gene data show CDR1 as SNHLY and CDR2 as FYNNEI. V lost 4 bases to trimming and J lost 5 bases, with 4 bases between them. CDR3 size: 11 residues. The CDR3 region is CASSVGDTQYF. The CDR3 nucleotides are TGTGCCAGCAGTGTGGGAGATACGCAGTATTTT.

The V and J genes are TRBV30 and TRBJ1-5; TRBD1 might be the D (6 bases). Germline CDR1 and CDR2: GTSNPN and SVGIG (reference sequence). V lost 3 bases and J 6 bases, leaving 21 bases between the germline ends. The CDR3 spans 16 residues. The CDR3 loop reads CAWSANWPGGGQPQHF. CDR3 nucleotide sequence: TGTGCCTGGAGCGCTAACTGGCCGGGGGGCGGTCAGCCCCAGCATTTT.

This chain joins TRBV18 and TRBJ1-4, with D unclear. Germline CDR1 KGHSH, CDR2 LQKENI. Trimming removed 6 bases from V and 8 bases from J, with 13 bases in between. There are 13 residues in the CDR3. CDR3 nucleotide sequence: TGTGCCAGCTCGGACGGAGCCTCCGAAAAACTGTTTTTT. Amino acids: CASSDGASEKLFF. Variable domain in full (rest from reference TRBV18 and TRBJ1-4): NAGVMQNPRHLVRRRGQEARLRCSPMKGHSHVYWYRQLPEEGLKFMVYLQKENIIDESGMPKERFSAEFPKEGPSILRIQQVVRGDSAAYFCASSDGASEKLFFGSGTQLSVL.

This clone was detected only once. The chain recombines TRBV5-1 with TRBJ1-2; 8 bases match TRBD1. Germline CDR1 SGHRS, CDR2 YFSETQ. CDR3 size: 11 residues. V lost 4 bases and J lost 8; bases outside the gene matches: 1. CDR3 sequence (DNA): TGCGCCAGCAGCGGGGACAGGGGCTACACCTTC. Its protein product is CASSGDRGYTF. Variable domain in full (rest from reference TRBV5-1 and TRBJ1-2): KAGVTQTPRYLIKTRGQQVTLSCSPISGHRSVSWYQQTPGQGLQFLFEYFSETQRNKGNFPGRFSGRQFSNSRSEMNVSTLELGDSALYLCASSGDRGYTFGSGTRLTVV.

The CDR3 nucleotides read TGTGCCAGCAGAACCTCGCTTTCGCTGCAGCCCCAGCATTTT. Translated, it gives CASRTSLSLQPQHF. The gene calls are TRBV6-5 and TRBJ1-5; D uncertain. V lost 6 bases and J 7 bases, leaving 16 bases between the germline ends. Germline V gene lookup returns CDR1 MNHEY and CDR2 SVGAGI. There are 14 residues in the CDR3.

This clone was seen more than once but under ten times. V and J are TRBV6-5 and TRBJ1-6; the D is unclear. The CDR3 totals 15 residues. Germline values: CDR1 MNHEY, CDR2 SVGAGI. V lost 2 bases to trimming and J lost 7 bases, with 12 bases between them. CDR3 DNA sequence: TGTGCCAGCAGTTACAAAGAGGCGGCAAATTCACCCCTCCACTTT. Translated, it gives CASSYKEAANSPLHF.

This chain joins TRBV28 and TRBJ1-2, with TRBD1 matching over 12 bases. CDR3 size: 14 residues. Trimming took 6 bases from V and 6 from J; bases not matched to a gene: 5. Per germline, CDR1 MDHEN and CDR2 SYDVKM. The CDR3 reads CASREGQGAHGYTF. Written as DNA, the CDR3 is TGTGCCAGCAGGGAGGGACAGGGGGCTCATGGCTACACCTTC.

This clone was detected once. The chain carries TRBV7-6 and TRBJ1-6; D not certain. Trimming took 5 bases from V and 8 from J, leaving 16 bases between them. Germline CDR1 SGHVS, CDR2 FNYEAQ. This CDR3 has 15 residues. The CDR3 sequence is CASSHEEGLYSPLHF. The CDR3, as DNA: TGTGCCAGCAGCCACGAGGAAGGTCTTTATTCACCCCTCCACTTT.

Comment on this clone: Other DNA sequences in the same sample also yield this CDR3. The gene calls are TRBV6-5 and TRBJ1-1; D uncertain. Per the germline V gene, CDR1 is MNHEY and CDR2 is SVGAGI. This CDR3 comprises 14 residues. The V and J ends lost 3 bases and 1 base respectively, with 9 bases between them. CDR3 amino acids: CASSYGTANTEAFF. CDR3 coding DNA: TGTGCCAGCAGTTATGGAACCGCGAACACTGAAGCTTTCTTT.

This chain links TRBV12-5 with TRBJ2-1; D possibly corresponds to TRBD1 (6 bases). Germline V CDR1 and CDR2: LGHNT, FRNRAP. The CDR3 is 15 amino acids. Trimming removed 6 bases from V and 7 bases from J, with 19 bases in between. The CDR3 region has the DNA TGTGCTAGTGGACCACAAAGGACAGAAGAGAATGAGCAGTTCTTC. It specifies CASGPQRTEENEQFF.

In nucleotides, the CDR3 is TGTGCCAGCAGCCTCGGACGGGAGTTTAATGAAAAACTGTTTTTT. It specifies CASSLGREFNEKLFF. The chain uses TRBV3-1 (or the pseudogene TRBV3-2) and TRBJ1-4; D unresolved. Germline V CDR1 and CDR2: LGHDT, YNNKEL (reference sequence). The V end was cut by 4 bases, the J end by 4 bases, with 13 bases between. There are 15 residues in the CDR3.

The gene calls are TRBV7-9 and TRBJ2-5; TRBD2 matches at 7 bases. With V trimmed by 5 bases and J by 2 bases, 8 bases remained unmatched. CDR1 and CDR2 (germline): SEHNR, FQNEAQ (reference sequence). The CDR3 runs to 15 residues. The CDR3 DNA sequence: TGTGCCAGCAGCATAACCGGGACTACTCAAGAGACCCAGTACTTC. This codes for CASSITGTTQETQYF.

This chain connects TRBV5-1 to TRBJ2-3, with 8 positions matching TRBD2. Per the germline V gene, CDR1 is SGHRS and CDR2 is YFSETQ. CDR3 length: 17 amino acids. The junction had 12 bases not matched to a gene; V was cut back by 4 bases and J by 2 bases. The CDR3 DNA reads TGCGCCAGCAGCGCGAGGGGTCTAGCGGGTTACACAGATACGCAGTATTTT. It is translated as CASSARGLAGYTDTQYF.